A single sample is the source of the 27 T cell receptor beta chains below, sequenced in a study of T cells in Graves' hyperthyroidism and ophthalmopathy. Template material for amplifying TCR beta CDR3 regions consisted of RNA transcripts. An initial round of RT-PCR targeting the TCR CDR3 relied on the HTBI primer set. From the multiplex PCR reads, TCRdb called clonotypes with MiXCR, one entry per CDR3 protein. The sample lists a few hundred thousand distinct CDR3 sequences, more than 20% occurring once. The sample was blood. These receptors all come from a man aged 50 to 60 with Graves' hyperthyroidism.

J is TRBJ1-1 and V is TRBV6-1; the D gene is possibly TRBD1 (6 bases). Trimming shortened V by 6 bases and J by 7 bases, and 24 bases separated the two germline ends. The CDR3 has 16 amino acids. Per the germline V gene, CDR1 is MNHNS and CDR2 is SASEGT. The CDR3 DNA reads TGTGCCAGCAGGCCGGGGGCAAACCGCGCCGTTAGTGAAGCTTTCTTT. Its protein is CASRPGANRAVSEAFF.

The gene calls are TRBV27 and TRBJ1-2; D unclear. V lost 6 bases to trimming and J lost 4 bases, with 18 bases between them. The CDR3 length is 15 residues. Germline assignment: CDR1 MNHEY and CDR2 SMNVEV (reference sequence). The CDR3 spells CASRSRSSKGYGYTF. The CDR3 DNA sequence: TGTGCCAGCAGAAGCCGCAGCTCGAAGGGCTATGGCTACACCTTC.

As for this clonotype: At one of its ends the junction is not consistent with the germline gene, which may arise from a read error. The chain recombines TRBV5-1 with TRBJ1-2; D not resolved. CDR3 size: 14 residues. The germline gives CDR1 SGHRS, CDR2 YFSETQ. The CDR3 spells CASSLSLLPLGYTF. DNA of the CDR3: TGTGCCAGCAGCCTGAGCCTCCTACCACTTGGCTACACCTTC.

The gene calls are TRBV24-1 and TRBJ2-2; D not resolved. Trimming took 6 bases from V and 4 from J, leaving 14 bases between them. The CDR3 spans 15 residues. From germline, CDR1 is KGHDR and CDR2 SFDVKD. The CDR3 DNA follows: TGTGCCACCAGTCCTGACACACCCAGCACCGGGGAGCTGTTTTTT. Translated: CATSPDTPSTGELFF.

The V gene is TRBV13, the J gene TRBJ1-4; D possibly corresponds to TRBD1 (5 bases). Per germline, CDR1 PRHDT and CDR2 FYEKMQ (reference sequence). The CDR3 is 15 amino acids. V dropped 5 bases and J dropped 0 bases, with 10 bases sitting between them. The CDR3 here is CASSRRTSTNEKLFF. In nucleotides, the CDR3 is TGTGCCAGCAGCCGCCGGACATCAACTAATGAAAAACTGTTTTTT. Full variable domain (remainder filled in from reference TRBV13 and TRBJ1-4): AAGVIQSPRHLIKEKRETATLKCYPIPRHDTVYWYQQGPGQDPQFLISFYEKMQSDKGSIPDRFSAQQFSDYHSELNMSSLELGDSALYFCASSRRTSTNEKLFFGSGTQLSVL.

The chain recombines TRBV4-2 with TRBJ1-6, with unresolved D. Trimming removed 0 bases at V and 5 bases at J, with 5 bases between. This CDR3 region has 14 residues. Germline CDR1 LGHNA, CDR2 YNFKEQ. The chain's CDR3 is CASSQETDNSPLHF. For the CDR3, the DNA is TGTGCCAGCAGCCAAGAAACCGATAATTCACCCCTCCACTTT.

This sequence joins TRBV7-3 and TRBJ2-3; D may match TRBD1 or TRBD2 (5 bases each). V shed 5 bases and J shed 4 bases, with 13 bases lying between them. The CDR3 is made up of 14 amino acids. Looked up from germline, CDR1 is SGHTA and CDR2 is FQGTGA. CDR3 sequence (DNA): TGTGCCAGCAGCATGAGAGGGGCGCCAGATACGCAGTATTTT. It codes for CASSMRGAPDTQYF. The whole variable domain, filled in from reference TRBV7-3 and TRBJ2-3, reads GAGVSQTPSNKVTEKGKYVELRCDPISGHTALYWYRQSLGQGPEFLIYFQGTGAADDSGLPNDRFFAVRPEGSVSTLKIQRTERGDSAVYLCASSMRGAPDTQYFGPGTRLTVL.

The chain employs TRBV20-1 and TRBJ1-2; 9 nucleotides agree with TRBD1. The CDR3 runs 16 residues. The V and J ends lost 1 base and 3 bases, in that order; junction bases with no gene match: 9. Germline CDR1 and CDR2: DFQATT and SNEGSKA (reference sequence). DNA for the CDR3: TGCAGTGCTAGAGGGGGTCTTGGGACAGGGCACTATGGCTACACCTTC. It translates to CSARGGLGTGHYGYTF.

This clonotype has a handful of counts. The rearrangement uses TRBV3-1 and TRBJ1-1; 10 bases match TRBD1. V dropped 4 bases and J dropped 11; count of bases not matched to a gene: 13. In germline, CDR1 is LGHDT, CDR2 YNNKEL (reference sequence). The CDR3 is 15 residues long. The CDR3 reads CASSPWDRGFTSAFF. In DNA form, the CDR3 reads TGTGCCAGCAGCCCCTGGGACAGGGGATTTACGTCGGCTTTCTTT.

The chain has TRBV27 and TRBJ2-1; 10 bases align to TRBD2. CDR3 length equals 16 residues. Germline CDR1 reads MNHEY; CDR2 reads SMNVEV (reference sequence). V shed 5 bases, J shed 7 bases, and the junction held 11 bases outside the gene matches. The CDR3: CASSRAGGGPTNEQFF. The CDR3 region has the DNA TGTGCCAGCAGTCGAGCGGGAGGGGGCCCTACAAATGAGCAGTTCTTC.

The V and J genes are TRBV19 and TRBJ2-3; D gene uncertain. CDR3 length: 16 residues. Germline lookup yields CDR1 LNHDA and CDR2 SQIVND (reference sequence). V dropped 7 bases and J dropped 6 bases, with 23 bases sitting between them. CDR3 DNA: TGTGCCAGTACAAGCCGGACCCAACGCCCGTCGGATACGCAGTATTTT. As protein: CASTSRTQRPSDTQYF. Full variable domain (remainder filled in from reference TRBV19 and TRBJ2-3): DGGITQSPKYLFRKEGQNVTLSCEQNLNHDAMYWYRQDPGQGLRLIYYSQIVNDFQKGDIAEGYSVSREKKESFPLTVTSAQKNPTAFYLCASTSRTQRPSDTQYFGPGTRLTVL.

The CDR3 DNA follows: TGTGCCAGTAGTACTCCCGGGACAGGGTGGAACACCATATATTTT. The encoded protein is CASSTPGTGWNTIYF. J is TRBJ1-3 and V is TRBV19, with 9 bases that match TRBD1. The germline V gene encodes CDR1 LNHDA and CDR2 SQIVND (reference sequence). This CDR3 is 15 amino acids long. The junction had 8 bases not matched to a gene; V was cut back by 4 bases and J by 7 bases.

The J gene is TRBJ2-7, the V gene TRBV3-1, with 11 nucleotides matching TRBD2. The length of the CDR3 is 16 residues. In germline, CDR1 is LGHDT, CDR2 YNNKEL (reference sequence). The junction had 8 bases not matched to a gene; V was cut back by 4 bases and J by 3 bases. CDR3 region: CASSRPLTSGSYEQYF. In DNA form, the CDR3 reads TGTGCCAGCAGCCGGCCTCTTACTAGCGGGAGCTACGAGCAGTACTTC.

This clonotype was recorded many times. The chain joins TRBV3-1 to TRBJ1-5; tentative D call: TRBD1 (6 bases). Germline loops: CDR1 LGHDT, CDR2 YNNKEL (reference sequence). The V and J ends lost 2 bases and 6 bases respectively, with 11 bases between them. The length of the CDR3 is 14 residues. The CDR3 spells CASSQTGYPQPQHF. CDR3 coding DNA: TGTGCCAGCAGCCAAACAGGGTATCCTCAGCCCCAGCATTTT.

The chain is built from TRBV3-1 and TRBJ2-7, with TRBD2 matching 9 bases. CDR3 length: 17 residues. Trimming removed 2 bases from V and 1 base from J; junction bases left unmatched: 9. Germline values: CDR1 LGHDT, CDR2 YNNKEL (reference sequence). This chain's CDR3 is CASSQRGMREGSYEQYF. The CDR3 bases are TGTGCCAGCAGCCAAAGGGGCATGCGGGAGGGATCCTACGAGCAGTACTTC.

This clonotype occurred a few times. The CDR3 sequence is CASSPGQGVSYEQYF. In DNA form, the CDR3 reads TGTGCCAGTAGTCCCGGACAGGGGGTGTCCTACGAGCAGTACTTC. This rearrangement joins TRBV19 to TRBJ2-7; TRBD1 aligns across 10 bases. CDR1 LNHDA and CDR2 SQIVND come from the germline V gene (reference sequence). With V trimmed by 5 bases and J by 1 base, 5 bases remained unmatched. This CDR3 is 15 amino acids long.

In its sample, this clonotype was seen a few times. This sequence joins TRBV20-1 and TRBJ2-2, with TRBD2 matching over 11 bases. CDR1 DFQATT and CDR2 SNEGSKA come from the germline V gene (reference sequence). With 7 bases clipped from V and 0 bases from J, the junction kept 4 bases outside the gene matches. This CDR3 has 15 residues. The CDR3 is CSVPGLAANTGELFF. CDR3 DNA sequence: TGCAGTGTTCCGGGACTAGCGGCGAACACCGGGGAGCTGTTTTTT.

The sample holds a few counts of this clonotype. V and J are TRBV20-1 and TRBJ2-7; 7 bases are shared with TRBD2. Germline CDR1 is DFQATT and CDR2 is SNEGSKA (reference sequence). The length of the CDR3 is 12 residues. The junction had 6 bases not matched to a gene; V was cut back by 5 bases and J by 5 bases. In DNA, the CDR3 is TGCAGTGCTCAAAGGGAGGGACACGAGCAGTACTTC. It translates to CSAQREGHEQYF.

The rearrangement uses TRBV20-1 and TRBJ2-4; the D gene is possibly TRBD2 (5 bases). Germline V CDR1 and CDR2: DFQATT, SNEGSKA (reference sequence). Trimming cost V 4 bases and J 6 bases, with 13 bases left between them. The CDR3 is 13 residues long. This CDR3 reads CSANLAGVNIQYF. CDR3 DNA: TGCAGTGCTAATCTCGCGGGTGTAAACATTCAGTACTTC.

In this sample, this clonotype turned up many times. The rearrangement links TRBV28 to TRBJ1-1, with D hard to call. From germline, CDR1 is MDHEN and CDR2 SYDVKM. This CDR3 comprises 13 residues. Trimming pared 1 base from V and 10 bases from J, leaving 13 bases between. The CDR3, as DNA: TGTGCCAGCAGTTTATCGTTCGGCCCCGGAGCTTTCTTT. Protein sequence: CASSLSFGPGAFF.

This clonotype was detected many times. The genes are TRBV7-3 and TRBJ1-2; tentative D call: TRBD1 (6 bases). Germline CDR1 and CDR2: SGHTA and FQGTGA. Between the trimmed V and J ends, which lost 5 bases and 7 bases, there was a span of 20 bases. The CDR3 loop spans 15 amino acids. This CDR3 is CASSHQGNRVIGYTF. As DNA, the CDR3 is TGTGCCAGCAGCCATCAGGGGAACAGGGTGATTGGCTACACCTTC.

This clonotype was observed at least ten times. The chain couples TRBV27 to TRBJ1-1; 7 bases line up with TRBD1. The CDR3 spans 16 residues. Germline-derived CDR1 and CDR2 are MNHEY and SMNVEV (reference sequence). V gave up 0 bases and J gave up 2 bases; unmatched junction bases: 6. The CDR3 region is CASSLSTGPANTEAFF. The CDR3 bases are TGTGCCAGCAGTTTATCGACAGGGCCGGCAAACACTGAAGCTTTCTTT.

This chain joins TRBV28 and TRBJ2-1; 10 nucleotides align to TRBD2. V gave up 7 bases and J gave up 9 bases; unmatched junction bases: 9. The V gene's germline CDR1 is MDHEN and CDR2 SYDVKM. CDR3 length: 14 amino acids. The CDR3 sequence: CASTQLAGRGEQFF. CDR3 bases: TGTGCCAGCACCCAACTAGCGGGAAGGGGTGAGCAGTTCTTC.

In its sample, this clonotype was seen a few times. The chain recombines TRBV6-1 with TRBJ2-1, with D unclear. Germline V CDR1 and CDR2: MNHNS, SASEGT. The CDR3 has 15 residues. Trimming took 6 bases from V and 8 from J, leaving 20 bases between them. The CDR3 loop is CASSHTSTPSYEQFF. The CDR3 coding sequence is TGTGCCAGCAGCCATACAAGTACTCCTAGTTATGAGCAGTTCTTC.

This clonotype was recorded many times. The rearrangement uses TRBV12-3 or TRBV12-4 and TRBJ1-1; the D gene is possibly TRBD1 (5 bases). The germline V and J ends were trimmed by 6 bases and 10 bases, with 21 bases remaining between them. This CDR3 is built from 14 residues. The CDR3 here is CASSHPAMWGIAFF. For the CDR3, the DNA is TGTGCCAGCAGCCACCCAGCCATGTGGGGGATAGCTTTCTTT.

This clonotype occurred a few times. Here the CDR3 reads CATKNPNTGELFF. The CDR3 DNA reads TGTGCCACCAAGAACCCAAACACCGGGGAGCTGTTTTTT. The V call is TRBV24-1, the J call TRBJ2-2; no definite D call. This CDR3 has 13 amino acids. Germline V gene data show CDR1 as KGHDR and CDR2 as SFDVKD. The V end was cut by 8 bases, the J end by 2 bases, with 8 bases between.

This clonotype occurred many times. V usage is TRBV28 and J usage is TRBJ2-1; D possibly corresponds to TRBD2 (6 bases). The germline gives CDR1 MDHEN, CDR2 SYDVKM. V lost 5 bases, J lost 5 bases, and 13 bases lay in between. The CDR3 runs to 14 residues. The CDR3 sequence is CASSPPGGNNEQFF. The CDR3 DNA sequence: TGTGCCAGCAGTCCCCCTGGAGGGAACAATGAGCAGTTCTTC.